Described below is a single T cell receptor beta chain sequence and its context. This entry belongs to a study of CD4 and CD8 cells across lung adenocarcinoma regions. The patients had localized lung adenocarcinoma, a non-small cell subtype. TCRdb used MiXCR to reprocess the PCR reads, holding one entry per CDR3 protein. The sample lists under 25,000 distinct CDR3 sequences, approximately 52% seen once, with 20% to 25% in the top ten. The CDR3 consists of 16 residues. Germline loops: CDR1 MNHNS, CDR2 SASEGT. Sequences were obtained from CD4+ T cells from the center of a lung tumor. The source is a male donor with lung adenocarcinoma. The CD4 and CD8 labels of this study may be unreliable. The chain carries TRBV6-1 and TRBJ2-1, with TRBD2 identical over 8 bases. The end of the DNA fits TRBJ2-7 better, so the J call may be wrong. CDR3 residues: CASSEPSGGGEEAQYF. The DNA of the CDR3 is TGTGCCAGCAGCGAGCCTTCGGGGGGGGGAGAAGAGGCGCAGTACTTC.